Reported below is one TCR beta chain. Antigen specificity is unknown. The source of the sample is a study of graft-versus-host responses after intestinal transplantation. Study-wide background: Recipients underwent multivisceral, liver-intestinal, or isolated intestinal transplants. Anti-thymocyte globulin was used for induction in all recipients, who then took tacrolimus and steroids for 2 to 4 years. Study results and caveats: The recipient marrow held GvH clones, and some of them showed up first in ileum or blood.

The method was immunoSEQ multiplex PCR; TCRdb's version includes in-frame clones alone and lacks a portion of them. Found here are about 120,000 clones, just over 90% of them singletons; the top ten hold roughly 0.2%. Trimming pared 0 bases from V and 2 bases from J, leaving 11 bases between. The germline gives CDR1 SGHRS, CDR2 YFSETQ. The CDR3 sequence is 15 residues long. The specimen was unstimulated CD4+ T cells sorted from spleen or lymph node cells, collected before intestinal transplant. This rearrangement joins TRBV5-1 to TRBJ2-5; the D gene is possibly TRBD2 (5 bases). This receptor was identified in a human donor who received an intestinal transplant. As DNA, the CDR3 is TGCGCCAGCAGCTTGGGAGGGAGTGGGCAAGAGACCCAGTACTTC. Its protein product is CASSLGGSGQETQYF. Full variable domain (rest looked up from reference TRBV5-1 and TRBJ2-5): KAGVTQTPRYLIKTRGQQVTLSCSPISGHRSVSWYQQTPGQGLQFLFEYFSETQRNKGNFPGRFSGRQFSNSRSEMNVSTLELGDSALYLCASSLGGSGQETQYFGPGTRLLVL.